Listed below are T cell receptor beta chains from one sample, sequenced in a study of STAT5B mutations in CD4+ large granular lymphocyte leukemia. This table comes from immunoSEQ multiplex PCR, and its TCRdb copy is limited to in-frame clones, with some not included. The sample comprises around 5,000 clones, under 85% of which are singletons, and 60% rests with the top ten. Sequenced material: PBMCs. These receptor sequences come from an elderly man with CD4+ T-cell large granular lymphocyte leukemia. Each CDR3 is given without its conserved first and last residue. Fields, in order: J gene, clone size, V gene, D gene, CDR3 protein. A D gene is named only where the DNA matches it firmly. Clone size, where shown, is once, few, many, or a class for clones that have expanded.

J: TRBJ1-3; size: -; V: TRBV10-2; D: TRBD1; CDR3: ASRAGTVQNTIY
J: TRBJ2-3; size: -; V: TRBV13; D: TRBD2; CDR3: ASSLERAGAPSDTQY
J: TRBJ2-7; size: -; V: TRBV27; D: -; CDR3: ASIGGGGSYEQY
J: TRBJ1-2; size: once; V: TRBV14; D: -; CDR3: ASSPSRGVYGYT
J: TRBJ1-1; size: -; V: TRBV6-1; D: -; CDR3: ATRKKTEAQEAF
J: TRBJ2-1; size: -; V: TRBV5-1; D: -; CDR3: ASSLAVAGFNEQF
J: TRBJ2-3; size: -; V: TRBV10-3; D: -; CDR3: AISEPSGTDTQY
J: TRBJ2-5; size: -; V: TRBV6-5; D: -; CDR3: ASSYSRDLGQETQY
J: TRBJ1-2; size: -; V: TRBV19; D: TRBD1; CDR3: ASSDRGNYGYT
J: TRBJ2-1; size: few; V: TRBV7-3; D: -; CDR3: ASSLIGSGNEQF
J: TRBJ2-3; size: -; V: TRBV11-2; D: -; CDR3: ASSPEWTATDTQY
J: TRBJ1-5; size: -; V: TRBV6-4; D: -; CDR3: ASSLGEEQPQH
J: TRBJ2-1; size: -; V: TRBV9; D: -; CDR3: ASSVEDNYNEQF
J: TRBJ1-2; size: -; V: TRBV2; D: -; CDR3: ASSGTPYGYT
J: TRBJ1-1; size: -; V: TRBV28; D: -; CDR3: ASSRNRVTEAF
J: TRBJ2-7; size: -; V: TRBV11-2; D: TRBD2; CDR3: ASSPEAGYEQY
J: TRBJ2-1; size: -; V: TRBV7-9; D: TRBD2; CDR3: ASRFSGGLNERQF
J: TRBJ2-1; size: few; V: TRBV9; D: -; CDR3: ASSPGGAAHYNEQF
J: TRBJ2-4; size: -; V: TRBV25-1; D: -; CDR3: ASSEPAKNIQY
J: TRBJ2-3; size: once; V: TRBV5-1; D: -; CDR3: ASSYTGRLEYVDTQY
J: TRBJ2-2; size: -; V: TRBV2; D: TRBD2; CDR3: ASGSGGSNTGELF
J: TRBJ2-2; size: once; V: TRBV25-1; D: TRBD1; CDR3: ASSDFRGQGTGELF
J: TRBJ2-1; size: -; V: TRBV9; D: TRBD2; CDR3: ASSGSDSGGSYNEQF
J: TRBJ2-3; size: once; V: TRBV11-2; D: -; CDR3: ASSLVDLSDTQY
J: TRBJ2-1; size: -; V: TRBV5-1; D: -; CDR3: ASSLGGDYNEQF
J: TRBJ2-7; size: -; V: TRBV5-6; D: -; CDR3: ASSRGTAYEQY
J: TRBJ1-5; size: -; V: TRBV18; D: TRBD1; CDR3: ASSQTRTGYSNQPQH
J: TRBJ2-1; size: -; V: TRBV5-1; D: TRBD1; CDR3: ASSWGQGTEDEQF
J: TRBJ2-1; size: -; V: TRBV7-2; D: -; CDR3: ASSRWTATTYNEQF
J: TRBJ2-2; size: -; V: TRBV15; D: -; CDR3: ATSRVGSLRELF
J: TRBJ2-1; size: once; V: TRBV5-1; D: TRBD2; CDR3: ASSLRTSGAISSYNEQF
J: TRBJ1-2; size: -; V: TRBV7-8; D: -; CDR3: ASSLALQGAYGYT
J: TRBJ2-7; size: -; V: TRBV9; D: -; CDR3: ASSPRTDPSYEQY
J: TRBJ1-1; size: -; V: TRBV4-1; D: -; CDR3: ASSQEGGRTNTEAF
J: TRBJ1-1; size: -; V: TRBV20-1; D: -; CDR3: SARVHTEAF
J: TRBJ2-5; size: -; V: TRBV7-2; D: -; CDR3: ASTPVGVIQETQY
J: TRBJ1-2; size: -; V: TRBV10-3; D: -; CDR3: AISGKGGGYT
J: TRBJ1-2; size: -; V: TRBV7-2; D: -; CDR3: ASSLTGRSYT
J: TRBJ2-7; size: medium-sized; V: TRBV29-1; D: -; CDR3: SVEPPRQALTYEQY
J: TRBJ1-2; size: few; V: TRBV4-1; D: -; CDR3: ATGGRYYGYT
J: TRBJ2-1; size: -; V: TRBV7-9; D: -; CDR3: ASGLGSYNEQF
J: TRBJ2-1; size: -; V: TRBV6-5; D: -; CDR3: ASSTSGNEQF
J: TRBJ2-1; size: -; V: TRBV9; D: TRBD2; CDR3: ASSVLAGGSYNEQF
J: TRBJ1-1; size: few; V: TRBV6-5; D: TRBD1; CDR3: ASSSVGQRREAF
J: TRBJ2-1; size: -; V: TRBV5-1; D: -; CDR3: ASSFQYSYNEQF
J: TRBJ2-2; size: -; V: TRBV12-5; D: -; CDR3: ALNLPNTGELF
J: TRBJ2-7; size: -; V: TRBV2; D: TRBD2; CDR3: ASRYLTSGYEQY
J: TRBJ1-2; size: -; V: TRBV6-1; D: -; CDR3: ASGGGVDGYT
J: TRBJ2-1; size: -; V: TRBV5-4; D: TRBD2; CDR3: ASSGGGMGFDNEQF
J: TRBJ2-1; size: -; V: TRBV7-8; D: -; CDR3: ASTAELGFSYNEQF
J: TRBJ1-1; size: -; V: TRBV14; D: -; CDR3: ASSQVAPGMGTEAF
J: TRBJ2-1; size: -; V: TRBV14; D: -; CDR3: ATGDYNEQF
J: TRBJ2-6; size: -; V: TRBV9; D: TRBD1; CDR3: ASSHEGARYRPGANVLT
J: TRBJ2-3; size: -; V: TRBV6-1; D: -; CDR3: ASSETKAGATDTQY
J: TRBJ2-4; size: -; V: TRBV7-9; D: -; CDR3: ASSPSLRVDKNIQY
J: TRBJ1-4; size: -; V: TRBV4-3; D: TRBD1; CDR3: ASSQARYRGGEKLF
J: TRBJ2-3; size: once; V: TRBV5-1; D: TRBD2; CDR3: ASSLAGVSDTQY